This TCR beta chain was captured in a study of cytomegalovirus exposure and HLA in healthy donors. Only a few counts were recorded for this clone. The PCR ran on 60 Vbeta and 13 Jbeta primers. The protocol was immunoSEQ multiplex PCR, while the TCRdb copy is restricted to in-frame clones and leaves out a portion. The sample includes 95,000 to 150,000 clones, roughly 82% of them seen just once. This CDR3 has 13 residues. Germline loops: CDR1 SGHVS, CDR2 FNYEAQ. V was cut by 3 bases and J by 7 bases, with 10 bases left in between. The sample consisted of PBMCs. The clonotype was recovered from a woman between 35 and 50 years old in good health and CMV-seropositive. The chain carries TRBV7-6 and TRBJ1-5; weak D call: TRBD1 (5 bases). The CDR3: CASSFGGWQPQHF. CDR3 nucleotide sequence: TGTGCCAGCAGCTTCGGGGGGTGGCAGCCCCAGCATTTT.